This T cell receptor (beta chain) was identified in a study of cytomegalovirus exposure and HLA in healthy donors. V shed 5 bases and J 4 bases; nucleotides not matched to a gene: 5. Germline-derived CDR1 and CDR2 are KGHSH and LQKENI. The CDR3 contains 13 residues. The PCR was carried out with 60 Vbeta primers and 13 Jbeta primers. Clones were sequenced by immunoSEQ multiplex PCR, and TCRdb holds only the in-frame ones, with some missing. This sample carries approximately 200,000 clones, about 74% of them seen once, and the ten largest clones take 15%. The source material was PBMCs. The chain is built from TRBV18 and TRBJ2-7; TRBD1 matches 7 bases. This clonotype was sampled from a middle-aged man in good health and CMV-seronegative. The CDR3 nucleotides read TGTGCCAGCTCATCATGGGACAGATACGAGCAGTACTTC. It is translated as CASSSWDRYEQYF.